The rows below give T cell receptor beta chains drawn from one sample of a study of T cells in localized non-small cell lung cancer. Repertoires were generated with immunoSEQ multiplex PCR, while TCRdb's copy carries only in-frame clones and drops some. The sample consists of around 130,000 clones, more than 70% of them appearing once. The source material was peripheral blood, sampled before any cancer treatment. Source of these receptors: a female donor over 55 with stage I lung adenocarcinoma. Each CDR3 is given with its conserved first and last residue. A D gene is named only where the DNA matches it firmly. Only some rows state a clone size, as once, few, many or a class for expanded clones.

clone_size: -
j_call: TRBJ2-7
v_call: TRBV19
d_call: TRBD1
cdr3_length: 15
cdr3_nt: TGTGCCAGTAGTAAGGTGGGGACAGGGGACTACGAGCAGTACTTC
cdr3_aa: CASSKVGTGDYEQYF

clone_size: -
j_call: TRBJ2-2
v_call: TRBV19
d_call: -
cdr3_length: 14
cdr3_nt: TGTGCCAGTAGTATCGGGGGCTTCACCGGGGAGCTGTTTTTT
cdr3_aa: CASSIGGFTGELFF

clone_size: -
j_call: TRBJ2-3
v_call: TRBV7-3
d_call: -
cdr3_length: 15
cdr3_nt: TGTGCCAGCAGCCCAACCGGACGGTCCACAGATACGCAGTATTTT
cdr3_aa: CASSPTGRSTDTQYF

clone_size: once
j_call: TRBJ2-5
v_call: TRBV28
d_call: -
cdr3_length: 14
cdr3_nt: TGTGCCAGCAGTACCCCACAGAGACAAGAGACCCAGTACTTC
cdr3_aa: CASSTPQRQETQYF

clone_size: few
j_call: TRBJ1-1
v_call: TRBV9
d_call: -
cdr3_length: 13
cdr3_nt: TGTGCCAGCAGCGTCACGGTGAACACTGAAGCTTTCTTT
cdr3_aa: CASSVTVNTEAFF

clone_size: -
j_call: TRBJ2-3
v_call: TRBV28
d_call: TRBD2
cdr3_length: 19
cdr3_nt: TGTGCCAGCAGTTCCCCGGGGGGGCGGGACTTATTCCTGCCAGATACGCAGTATTTT
cdr3_aa: CASSSPGGRDLFLPDTQYF

clone_size: -
j_call: TRBJ2-2
v_call: TRBV5-1
d_call: -
cdr3_length: 13
cdr3_nt: TGCGCCAGCAGCCTGGACAGTACCGGGGAGCTGTTTTTT
cdr3_aa: CASSLDSTGELFF

clone_size: -
j_call: TRBJ2-1
v_call: TRBV18
d_call: TRBD2
cdr3_length: 16
cdr3_nt: TGTGCCAGCTCACCACGGATGGCGGGAGCGGAAAATGAGCAGTTCTTC
cdr3_aa: CASSPRMAGAENEQFF

clone_size: -
j_call: TRBJ1-4
v_call: TRBV9
d_call: -
cdr3_length: 16
cdr3_nt: TGTGCCAGCAGCCGTAGTTGGGGCCGAGGAAATGAAAAACTGTTTTTT
cdr3_aa: CASSRSWGRGNEKLFF

clone_size: few
j_call: TRBJ1-1
v_call: TRBV19
d_call: TRBD1
cdr3_length: 16
cdr3_nt: TGTGCCAGTAGTTCACTACAGGGGGCAGCGAACACTGAAGCTTTCTTT
cdr3_aa: CASSSLQGAANTEAFF

clone_size: -
j_call: TRBJ2-1
v_call: TRBV2
d_call: TRBD2
cdr3_length: 17
cdr3_nt: TGTGCCAGCAGCTCGACTAGCGGGACAGTCAGATACAATGAGCAGTTCTTC
cdr3_aa: CASSSTSGTVRYNEQFF

clone_size: -
j_call: TRBJ1-2
v_call: TRBV28
d_call: -
cdr3_length: 15
cdr3_nt: TGTGCCAGCAGTTTAACCCGGGGAGCGGTTGGGGGCTACACCTTC
cdr3_aa: CASSLTRGAVGGYTF

clone_size: -
j_call: TRBJ2-2
v_call: TRBV10-1
d_call: -
cdr3_length: 13
cdr3_nt: TGCGCCAGCAGTGTAGTGAACACCGGGGAGCTGTTTTTT
cdr3_aa: CASSVVNTGELFF

clone_size: -
j_call: TRBJ1-3
v_call: TRBV18
d_call: TRBD1
cdr3_length: 17
cdr3_nt: TGTGCCAGCTCACTGTCCGGGACAGGGGATTCTGGAAACACCATATATTTT
cdr3_aa: CASSLSGTGDSGNTIYF

clone_size: -
j_call: TRBJ1-1
v_call: TRBV6-6
d_call: -
cdr3_length: 11
cdr3_nt: TGTGCCAGCAGTTACCCCCCCGTGTTGTTCTTT
cdr3_aa: CASSYPPVLFF

clone_size: few
j_call: TRBJ2-2
v_call: TRBV18
d_call: -
cdr3_length: 16
cdr3_nt: TGTGCCAGCTCTCCTCTCCTAGCAGATCTCACCGGGGAGCTGTTTTTT
cdr3_aa: CASSPLLADLTGELFF

clone_size: few
j_call: TRBJ1-5
v_call: TRBV30
d_call: TRBD1
cdr3_length: 15
cdr3_nt: TGTGCCTGGGAAGGACAGGGGCTCGGCAATCAGCCCCAGCATTTT
cdr3_aa: CAWEGQGLGNQPQHF

clone_size: -
j_call: TRBJ2-1
v_call: TRBV12-5
d_call: TRBD2
cdr3_length: 17
cdr3_nt: TGTGCTAGTGGCAGAGAGAAGGCTAGCGGCTCCTACAATGAGCAGTTCTTC
cdr3_aa: CASGREKASGSYNEQFF

clone_size: once
j_call: TRBJ2-7
v_call: TRBV20-1
d_call: -
cdr3_length: 11
cdr3_nt: TGCAGTGCGCCTTCCTCCTACGAGCAGTACTTC
cdr3_aa: CSAPSSYEQYF

clone_size: -
j_call: TRBJ2-3
v_call: TRBV5-1
d_call: -
cdr3_length: 16
cdr3_nt: TGCGCCAGCAGCTTTTCAGGGAATAGGCTCACAGATACGCAGTATTTT
cdr3_aa: CASSFSGNRLTDTQYF

clone_size: few
j_call: TRBJ2-7
v_call: TRBV21-1
d_call: -
cdr3_length: 19
cdr3_nt: TGTGCCAGCAGCCTCACCGGGACAGGGGGCAGTATAGGGGTCTACGAGCAGTACTTC
cdr3_aa: CASSLTGTGGSIGVYEQYF

clone_size: -
j_call: TRBJ2-7
v_call: TRBV4-1
d_call: TRBD1
cdr3_length: 15
cdr3_nt: TGCGCCAGCAGCCAATTACCGGGACAGGGAAGCGAGCAGTACTTC
cdr3_aa: CASSQLPGQGSEQYF

clone_size: -
j_call: TRBJ1-2
v_call: TRBV4-1
d_call: TRBD1
cdr3_length: 15
cdr3_nt: TGCGCCAGCAGCCAAGGGGACAGGACTTTCTATGGCTACACCTTC
cdr3_aa: CASSQGDRTFYGYTF

clone_size: -
j_call: TRBJ1-1
v_call: TRBV7-9
d_call: -
cdr3_length: 15
cdr3_nt: TGTGCCAGCAGCTTAGCGGGGGGCATGAACACTGAAGCTTTCTTT
cdr3_aa: CASSLAGGMNTEAFF

clone_size: -
j_call: TRBJ2-3
v_call: TRBV2
d_call: -
cdr3_length: 12
cdr3_nt: TGTGCCAGCAGTTGGGACAACGATACGCAGTATTTT
cdr3_aa: CASSWDNDTQYF

clone_size: -
j_call: TRBJ1-2
v_call: TRBV9
d_call: -
cdr3_length: 15
cdr3_nt: TGTGCCAGCAGCGTAGCTCCACAGGGATCCGGGGGCTACACCTTC
cdr3_aa: CASSVAPQGSGGYTF

clone_size: once
j_call: TRBJ2-2
v_call: TRBV2
d_call: TRBD2
cdr3_length: 17
cdr3_nt: TGTGCCAGCAGTGTCCGACGAGGGAGGGGCGGCACCGGGGAGCTGTTTTTT
cdr3_aa: CASSVRRGRGGTGELFF

clone_size: -
j_call: TRBJ1-4
v_call: TRBV10-3
d_call: TRBD1
cdr3_length: 12
cdr3_nt: TGTGCCACCGGACAGGGAAGTGAAAAACTGTTTTTT
cdr3_aa: CATGQGSEKLFF

clone_size: -
j_call: TRBJ1-5
v_call: TRBV28
d_call: -
cdr3_length: 16
cdr3_nt: TGTGCCAGCCCTTCTCCCCCCCCGGGCTTAGATCAGCCCCAGCATTTT
cdr3_aa: CASPSPPPGLDQPQHF

clone_size: -
j_call: TRBJ2-7
v_call: TRBV27
d_call: TRBD1
cdr3_length: 15
cdr3_nt: TGTGCCAGCAGTTTATCGACCACAGGGGCCTACGAGCAGTACTTC
cdr3_aa: CASSLSTTGAYEQYF

clone_size: once
j_call: TRBJ1-1
v_call: TRBV29-1
d_call: TRBD1
cdr3_length: 14
cdr3_nt: TGCAGCGTTGAAGCTCGGGCAGGGGGCACTGAAGCTTTCTTT
cdr3_aa: CSVEARAGGTEAFF

clone_size: -
j_call: TRBJ2-5
v_call: TRBV29-1
d_call: TRBD2
cdr3_length: 12
cdr3_nt: TGCAGCGTTGGGGTAGCGGGCGAGACCCAGTACTTC
cdr3_aa: CSVGVAGETQYF

clone_size: -
j_call: TRBJ2-7
v_call: TRBV6-1
d_call: TRBD2
cdr3_length: 15
cdr3_nt: TGTGCCAGCAGTGCACTAGCGGGAGGTGGCGGCGAGCAGTACTTC
cdr3_aa: CASSALAGGGGEQYF

clone_size: -
j_call: TRBJ2-6
v_call: TRBV13
d_call: -
cdr3_length: 16
cdr3_nt: TGTGCCAGCAGCGAGTATGACGGGGCAAAGGCCAACGTCCTGACTTTC
cdr3_aa: CASSEYDGAKANVLTF

clone_size: -
j_call: TRBJ2-2
v_call: TRBV19
d_call: -
cdr3_length: 18
cdr3_nt: TGTGCCAGTAGTATAGTGTGGGTGGGAGGACCGAACACCGGGGAGCTGTTTTTT
cdr3_aa: CASSIVWVGGPNTGELFF

clone_size: -
j_call: TRBJ2-5
v_call: TRBV29-1
d_call: -
cdr3_length: 10
cdr3_nt: TGCAGCGTTGAGGAAGAGACCCAGTACTTC
cdr3_aa: CSVEEETQYF

clone_size: -
j_call: TRBJ2-5
v_call: TRBV6-6
d_call: -
cdr3_length: 14
cdr3_nt: TGTGCCAGCAGCCCGAGCTCGAAACAAGAGACCCAGTACTTC
cdr3_aa: CASSPSSKQETQYF

clone_size: -
j_call: TRBJ2-2
v_call: TRBV28
d_call: -
cdr3_length: 15
cdr3_nt: TGTGCCAGCTGTTCCGAGGGGCCGGGCACCGGGGAGCTGTTTTTT
cdr3_aa: CASCSEGPGTGELFF

clone_size: -
j_call: TRBJ1-1
v_call: TRBV15
d_call: TRBD1
cdr3_length: 15
cdr3_nt: TGTGCCACCCATACAGGGGTGGGCATGAACACTGAAGCTTTCTTT
cdr3_aa: CATHTGVGMNTEAFF

clone_size: -
j_call: TRBJ1-2
v_call: TRBV30
d_call: -
cdr3_length: 12
cdr3_nt: TGTGCCGGACAGCCTCTAGACTATGGCTACACCTTC
cdr3_aa: CAGQPLDYGYTF

clone_size: few
j_call: TRBJ1-1
v_call: TRBV21-1
d_call: -
cdr3_length: 14
cdr3_nt: TGTGCCAGCAGCAAAGGGGCCGGGATTCCTGAAGCTTTCTTT
cdr3_aa: CASSKGAGIPEAFF

clone_size: -
j_call: TRBJ2-5
v_call: TRBV4-2
d_call: -
cdr3_length: 14
cdr3_nt: TGTGCCAGCAGCCAACTACAGGTTAGAGAGACCCAGTACTTC
cdr3_aa: CASSQLQVRETQYF

clone_size: -
j_call: TRBJ2-1
v_call: TRBV2
d_call: TRBD2
cdr3_length: 18
cdr3_nt: TGTGCCAGCAGTGAAGTGGTGGTGTGGCTAGCGGGAGGGCATGAGCAGTTCTTC
cdr3_aa: CASSEVVVWLAGGHEQFF

clone_size: -
j_call: TRBJ2-7
v_call: TRBV6-5
d_call: TRBD1
cdr3_length: 15
cdr3_nt: TGTGCCAGCAGTCTTGACAGGGACGGTGGTTACGAGCAGTACTTC
cdr3_aa: CASSLDRDGGYEQYF

clone_size: -
j_call: TRBJ1-1
v_call: TRBV2
d_call: -
cdr3_length: 16
cdr3_nt: TGTGCCAGCCGTCACATCGCCGACCTGTCCAACACTGAAGCTTTCTTT
cdr3_aa: CASRHIADLSNTEAFF

clone_size: -
j_call: TRBJ1-2
v_call: TRBV5-1
d_call: -
cdr3_length: 13
cdr3_nt: TGCGCCAGCGCCGAACAGGCCAACTATGGCTACACCTTC
cdr3_aa: CASAEQANYGYTF

clone_size: -
j_call: TRBJ2-7
v_call: TRBV6-5
d_call: -
cdr3_length: 15
cdr3_nt: TGTGCCAGCAGTTACTCAGCTAGTCCTCTTTTCGGGCAGTACTTC
cdr3_aa: CASSYSASPLFGQYF

clone_size: -
j_call: TRBJ2-4
v_call: TRBV7-2
d_call: TRBD1
cdr3_length: 14
cdr3_nt: TGTGCCAGCAGCCTTGGACAGGGATTAAACATTCAGTACTTC
cdr3_aa: CASSLGQGLNIQYF

clone_size: -
j_call: TRBJ2-2
v_call: TRBV19
d_call: TRBD2
cdr3_length: 15
cdr3_nt: TGTGCCAGTAGTATCCAAGCGGGAGACTGGGGGGAGCTGTTTTTT
cdr3_aa: CASSIQAGDWGELFF

clone_size: -
j_call: TRBJ2-7
v_call: TRBV7-2
d_call: TRBD2
cdr3_length: 17
cdr3_nt: TGTGCCAGCAGCCAAGGGACTAGCGGGACGTTTACCTACGAGCAGTACTTC
cdr3_aa: CASSQGTSGTFTYEQYF

clone_size: -
j_call: TRBJ1-1
v_call: TRBV11-1
d_call: TRBD1
cdr3_length: 14
cdr3_nt: TGTGCCAGCAGCTCTTTACAGGGGCGGGGTGAAGCTTTCTTT
cdr3_aa: CASSSLQGRGEAFF

clone_size: -
j_call: TRBJ1-5
v_call: TRBV2
d_call: -
cdr3_length: 14
cdr3_nt: TGTGCCAGCAGTGGAACGGGAAGCAATCAGCCCCAGCATTTT
cdr3_aa: CASSGTGSNQPQHF

clone_size: -
j_call: TRBJ1-6
v_call: TRBV5-1
d_call: -
cdr3_length: 14
cdr3_nt: TGCGCCAGCAGCTTGGGCCCACCCAATTCACCCCTCCACTTT
cdr3_aa: CASSLGPPNSPLHF

clone_size: -
j_call: TRBJ2-2
v_call: TRBV19
d_call: TRBD2
cdr3_length: 17
cdr3_nt: TGTGCCAGTAGTTGGGCTAGCGGGAGTGCGGACACCGGGGAGCTGTTTTTT
cdr3_aa: CASSWASGSADTGELFF